Reported below is one T cell receptor beta chain. This record comes from a study of PD-L1 blockade in urothelial cancer. Data came from immunoSEQ multiplex PCR; TCRdb stores just in-frame clones and leaves some out. The sample carries under 80,000 clones, roughly 79% recorded once. The sample's time point: pretreatment peripheral blood. V was trimmed by 1 base and J by 3 bases, leaving 12 bases between them. The germline gives CDR1 SGHTA, CDR2 FQGNSA. CDR3 length: 15 residues. The rearrangement joins TRBV7-2 to TRBJ1-2; D call uncertain. Source: PBMCs, taken around atezolizumab (anti-PD-L1) treatment. The TCR comes from a man aged 70-80 years with urothelial cancer. The DNA for the CDR3 is TGTGCCAGCAGCTTAGGCCCTCGCGACTACTATGGCTACACCTTC. Protein product: CASSLGPRDYYGYTF.